The 18 T cell receptor beta chains given below trace back to one sample, sequenced in a study of T cell changes during pregnancy in multiple sclerosis (dated by TCRdb to about 2019). Libraries were prepared through the immunoSEQ multiplex PCR assay. TCRdb holds this immuneACCESS table with in-frame rearrangements only. Some clones are missing; in checked studies, unresolved V genes explain under half, and the rest has no known cause. Here the sample has approximately 50,000 clones; about 89% occur a single time. The ten largest make up roughly 10% of the sample. The sample was CD8+ T cells from peripheral blood mononuclear cells, taken after pregnancy. These receptors were taken from a female donor with multiple sclerosis, enrolled in a pregnancy study.

This sequence joins TRBV2 and TRBJ2-3; TRBD1 matches at 10 bases. Trimming cost V 6 bases and J 4 bases; bases outside gene matches: 10. The CDR3 contains 16 residues. CDR1 is SNHLY, CDR2 FYNNEI, per germline. CDR3 sequence reads: CASRPPGQGLSDTQYF. The CDR3 region has the DNA TGTGCCAGCAGACCTCCGGGACAGGGGTTGTCAGATACGCAGTATTTT.

The genes are TRBV5-1 and TRBJ2-5, with TRBD1 matching over 7 bases. There are 15 residues in the CDR3. V lost 5 bases to trimming and J lost 4 bases; unmatched junction nucleotides: 11. CDR1 and CDR2 (germline): SGHRS, YFSETQ. CDR3 DNA sequence: TGCGCCAGCAGTGATGGACAGGCCTGGGGAGAGACCCAGTACTTC. It codes for CASSDGQAWGETQYF.

The V gene is TRBV30, the J gene TRBJ1-2, with a weak D call TRBD1 (5 bases). The germline V gene encodes CDR1 GTSNPN and CDR2 SVGIG (reference sequence). The CDR3 runs to 13 residues. Trimming cost V 8 bases and J 7 bases, with 20 bases left between them. The chain's CDR3 is CAGWTPKRSGYTF. The CDR3 DNA sequence: TGTGCCGGCTGGACACCCAAAAGGAGTGGCTACACCTTC.

The chain employs TRBV5-6 and TRBJ1-1, with TRBD1 as a possible D gene (5 bases). Trimming shortened V by 4 bases and J by 3 bases, and 13 bases separated the two germline ends. The germline V gene encodes CDR1 SGHDT and CDR2 YYEEEE. This CDR3 comprises 14 residues. Here the CDR3 DNA reads TGTGCCAGCAGCCAAGGAGGGGTCGACACTGAAGCTTTCTTT. Translating it yields CASSQGGVDTEAFF.

The gene calls are TRBV9 and TRBJ1-1; D possibly corresponds to TRBD1 (6 bases). Germline lookup yields CDR1 SGDLS and CDR2 YYNGEE. The CDR3 runs to 14 residues. Trimming cost V 3 bases and J 7 bases, with 16 bases left between them. DNA of the CDR3: TGTGCCAGCAGCGCGGACGGGGGGGCAGGTGAAGCTTTCTTT. Translating gives CASSADGGAGEAFF.

The V gene is TRBV9, the J gene TRBJ2-3, with 10 nucleotides matching TRBD1. The J segment lost 1 base and the V segment lost 3 bases, leaving 5 bases of the junction unmatched. This CDR3 spans 16 amino acids. Germline V gives CDR1 SGDLS, CDR2 YYNGEE. As DNA, the CDR3 is TGTGCCAGCAGCGCAAGGACAGGGGGAGGCACAGATACGCAGTATTTT. Translated: CASSARTGGGTDTQYF.

The chain employs TRBV5-6 and TRBJ2-7; tentatively, D is TRBD2 (7 bases). Germline CDR1 is SGHDT and CDR2 is YYEEEE. There are 14 residues in the CDR3. Trimming took 2 bases from V and 7 from J, leaving 16 bases between them. The CDR3: CASSFGLGGGEQYF. The CDR3, as DNA: TGTGCCAGCAGCTTCGGACTAGGGGGTGGGGAGCAGTACTTC.

The J gene is TRBJ1-1, the V gene TRBV27; possibly TRBD1 for D (5 bases). Per the germline V gene, CDR1 is MNHEY and CDR2 is SMNVEV (reference sequence). The V and J ends lost 3 bases and 3 bases respectively, with 14 bases between them. This CDR3 has 15 residues. The CDR3 bases are TGTGCCAGCAGTTTGCAATCAGGGTTTTACACTGAAGCTTTCTTT. Its protein product is CASSLQSGFYTEAFF.

V gene TRBV13 combines with J gene TRBJ2-7, with 13 bases lining up with TRBD2. This CDR3 region has 15 residues. Germline V lookup: CDR1 PRHDT, CDR2 FYEKMQ (reference sequence). V trimming: 5 bases; J trimming: 3 bases; junction bases outside the gene matches: 4. The CDR3 protein is CASSGRLAGGYEQYF. DNA of the CDR3: TGTGCCAGCAGCGGCCGACTAGCGGGGGGCTACGAGCAGTACTTC.

The V gene is TRBV7-9, the J gene TRBJ1-2, with a tentative D call TRBD1 (5 bases). Germline V gene lookup returns CDR1 SEHNR and CDR2 FQNEAQ (reference sequence). V was trimmed by 5 bases and J by 3 bases, leaving 19 bases between them. The CDR3 has 16 amino acids. CDR3 amino acids: CASSETLVDSYYGYTF. As DNA, the CDR3 is TGTGCCAGCAGCGAAACCTTGGTAGACAGTTACTATGGCTACACCTTC.

The V gene is TRBV27, the J gene TRBJ1-2; D perhaps matches TRBD1 (5 bases). Between the trimmed V and J ends, which lost 6 bases and 3 bases, there was a span of 17 bases. CDR1 is MNHEY and CDR2 is SMNVEV in the germline V gene (reference sequence). This CDR3 is 15 amino acids long. The CDR3 is CASRGVQGGHYGYTF. The CDR3 nucleotides are TGTGCCAGCAGAGGTGTCCAGGGAGGGCACTATGGCTACACCTTC.

The chain recombines TRBV7-2 with TRBJ1-1, with TRBD1 matching over 10 bases. Germline V CDR1 and CDR2: SGHTA, FQGNSA. V was pared by 5 bases and J by 1 base, with 10 bases of the junction left unmatched. The CDR3 spans 17 residues. CDR3 sequence reads: CASSLMTGGYRNTEAFF. Written as DNA, the CDR3 is TGTGCCAGCAGCCTAATGACAGGGGGCTATCGGAACACTGAAGCTTTCTTT.

The V gene is TRBV18, the J gene TRBJ1-1; maybe TRBD1 (5 bases). The length of the CDR3 is 13 residues. V was trimmed by 4 bases and J by 5 bases, leaving 11 bases between them. Germline CDR1 reads KGHSH; CDR2 reads LQKENI. The CDR3 reads CASSHDSITEAFF. For the CDR3, the DNA is TGTGCCAGCTCACACGACAGTATTACTGAAGCTTTCTTT.

This clone was seen only once. V gene TRBV15 combines with J gene TRBJ2-2; TRBD1 matches at 9 bases. Germline lookup yields CDR1 LNHNV and CDR2 YYDKDF (reference sequence). V was clipped by 3 bases and J by 3 bases; unmatched bases: 2. The CDR3 extends over 15 amino acids. The CDR3 loop reads CATSSTGGYTGELFF. Here the CDR3 DNA reads TGTGCCACCAGCAGTACAGGGGGCTACACCGGGGAGCTGTTTTTT.

The gene calls are TRBV19 and TRBJ1-1, with D perhaps TRBD1 (6 bases). The CDR3 has 14 amino acids. Trimming left V 3 bases short and J 2 bases short, with 10 bases between. The germline V gene has CDR1 LNHDA and CDR2 SQIVND (reference sequence). This CDR3 is CASSMAQGNTEAFF. The DNA of the CDR3 is TGTGCCAGTAGTATGGCACAGGGAAACACTGAAGCTTTCTTT.

The rearrangement links TRBV6-1 to TRBJ2-7; D is ambiguous. The CDR3 totals 15 residues. Trimming stripped 3 bases from V and 0 bases from J, with 12 bases between. CDR1 is MNHNS, CDR2 SASEGT, per germline. The CDR3 DNA reads TGTGCCAGCAGTGACGGAATCGGGTTCTCCTACGAGCAGTACTTC. It specifies CASSDGIGFSYEQYF.

The rearrangement links TRBV27 to TRBJ2-3; possible D gene TRBD1, 5 bases. Trimming pared 1 base from V and 1 base from J, leaving 9 bases between. CDR1 is MNHEY, CDR2 SMNVEV, per germline (reference sequence). The CDR3 has 15 amino acids. The CDR3: CASSLFQGGTDTQYF. As DNA, the CDR3 is TGTGCCAGCAGTTTATTCCAGGGCGGCACAGATACGCAGTATTTT.

V gene TRBV4-1 combines with J gene TRBJ1-1, with D tentatively TRBD1 (5 bases). The V and J ends lost 4 bases and 3 bases respectively, with 12 bases between them. CDR1 is MGHRA, CDR2 YSYEKL, per germline. This CDR3 spans 14 amino acids. The CDR3 bases are TGCGCCAGCAGCCCTCTTTGGGGGGACACTGAAGCTTTCTTT. This codes for CASSPLWGDTEAFF.